One and the same sample provided the 24 T cell receptor beta chains below, sequenced in a study of siplizumab effects on memory and regulatory T cells. The data were produced by immunoSEQ multiplex PCR, yet TCRdb's version contains in-frame clones alone and is incomplete. Of some 110,000 clones listed, 85% to 95% are singletons. The material sequenced was CD4+ T cells sorted from blood. The receptors here all came from a human donor in good health.

Only a few counts were recorded for this clone. This sequence joins TRBV19 and TRBJ1-2, with 7 bases matching TRBD1. The CDR3 length is 13 residues. After removal of 5 bases from V and 6 bases from J, the junction contained 6 bases not matched to a gene. CDR1 is LNHDA, CDR2 SQIVND, per germline (reference sequence). The CDR3 bases are TGTGCCAGTAGTTCTCGACAGGGTAATGGCTACACCTTC. Translated: CASSSRQGNGYTF. Looking up the rest from reference TRBV19 and TRBJ1-2 gives the full variable domain: DGGITQSPKYLFRKEGQNVTLSCEQNLNHDAMYWYRQDPGQGLRLIYYSQIVNDFQKGDIAEGYSVSREKKESFPLTVTSAQKNPTAFYLCASSSRQGNGYTFGSGTRLTVV.

The rearrangement uses TRBV18 and TRBJ2-5; D uncertain. The J call may be incorrect, as the DNA end agrees better with TRBJ2-7. The CDR3 is 15 residues long. Germline assignment: CDR1 KGHSH and CDR2 LQKENI. CDR3 nucleotide sequence: TGTGCCAGCTCACCGGGCGGCCGGATCCCCAGCGAGCAGTACTTC. This codes for CASSPGGRIPSEQYF.

The V call is TRBV5-1, the J call TRBJ2-3, with unresolved D. The ends were cut back, 5 bases at V and 2 bases at J, with 6 bases in the middle. Germline CDR1 and CDR2: SGHRS and YFSETQ. The CDR3 covers 12 residues. Here the CDR3 reads CASRGLTDTQYF. The CDR3 nucleotides read TGCGCCAGCAGGGGTCTCACAGATACGCAGTATTTT. The full variable domain, completed using reference TRBV5-1 and TRBJ2-3, is KAGVTQTPRYLIKTRGQQVTLSCSPISGHRSVSWYQQTPGQGLQFLFEYFSETQRNKGNFPGRFSGRQFSNSRSEMNVSTLELGDSALYLCASRGLTDTQYFGPGTRLTVL.

V is TRBV9 and J is TRBJ2-2; TRBD1 agrees at 8 bases. The CDR3 consists of 16 residues. The V and J ends lost 4 bases and 5 bases, in that order; junction bases with no gene match: 10. Germline values: CDR1 SGDLS, CDR2 YYNGEE. CDR3 protein: CASSLQGAVKTGELFF. The CDR3 coding sequence is TGTGCCAGCAGCCTGCAGGGGGCGGTCAAAACCGGGGAGCTGTTTTTT.

The J gene is TRBJ2-3, the V gene TRBV7-3; possibly TRBD2 for D (5 bases). V lost 5 bases and J 2 bases, leaving 14 bases between the germline ends. Germline V gene data show CDR1 as SGHTA and CDR2 as FQGTGA. The CDR3 is 15 amino acids. The CDR3 is CASSPSGGPTDTQYF. In nucleotides, the CDR3 is TGTGCCAGCAGCCCCAGCGGCGGTCCCACAGATACGCAGTATTTT.

J is TRBJ2-1 and V is TRBV10-3, with 11 bases aligning to TRBD2. This CDR3 comprises 16 residues. The V gene's germline CDR1 is ENHRY and CDR2 SYGVKD. V dropped 10 bases and J dropped 5; count of bases not matched to a gene: 13. CDR3 loop: CATLTATSGANNEQFF. CDR3 nucleotide sequence: TGTGCCACCCTAACCGCGACTAGCGGGGCGAACAATGAGCAGTTCTTC.

The chain links TRBV6-1 to TRBJ1-2, with unresolved D. CDR1 and CDR2 from the germline V gene are MNHNS and SASEGT. The CDR3 loop spans 12 amino acids. The V gene lost 6 bases and the J gene lost 7 bases, with 12 bases spanning the gap. In nucleotides, the CDR3 is TGTGCCAGCAGCCCCACTACTGGTGGCTACACCTTC. This codes for CASSPTTGGYTF.

The chain has TRBV11-2 and TRBJ2-3; TRBD2 matches 11 bases. V was clipped by 10 bases and J by 3 bases; unmatched bases: 12. The CDR3 consists of 16 residues. Germline assignment: CDR1 SGHAT and CDR2 FQNNGV. The CDR3 reads CATGTGGTSGTDTQYF. DNA for the CDR3: TGTGCCACCGGGACAGGAGGGACTAGCGGTACAGATACGCAGTATTTT.

This clone occurred once. The rearrangement uses TRBV27 and TRBJ1-2; D is possibly TRBD1 (6 bases). CDR3 length equals 14 residues. CDR1 and CDR2 (germline): MNHEY, SMNVEV (reference sequence). V was shortened by 7 bases and J by 4 bases, with 16 bases between the two germline ends. In DNA, the CDR3 is TGTGCCAGCAAATCTGGGGGGCACGCCTATGGCTACACCTTC. This codes for CASKSGGHAYGYTF.

The rearrangement links TRBV6-5 to TRBJ2-5; 15 bases match TRBD2. The CDR3 totals 15 residues. The J segment lost 9 bases and the V segment lost 6 bases, leaving 8 bases of the junction unmatched. CDR1 is MNHEY and CDR2 is SVGAGI in the germline V gene. The CDR3 sequence: CASSRTSGGGAAQYF. DNA for the CDR3: TGTGCCAGCAGCCGGACTAGCGGGGGGGGCGCGGCCCAGTACTTC.

The chain uses TRBV5-1 and TRBJ2-3; no firm D call. Germline-derived CDR1 and CDR2 are SGHRS and YFSETQ. CDR3 length: 15 amino acids. The V end was cut by 2 bases, the J end by 1 base, with 11 bases between. CDR3 sequence (DNA): TGCGCCAGCAGCTTTATCCCTGGGGGCACAGATACGCAGTATTTT. Its protein is CASSFIPGGTDTQYF.

This chain uses TRBV27 with TRBJ1-4, with no clear D. Germline V gene lookup returns CDR1 MNHEY and CDR2 SMNVEV (reference sequence). The CDR3 runs to 15 residues. Trimming stripped 4 bases from V and 0 bases from J, with 9 bases between. In DNA form, the CDR3 reads TGTGCCAGCAGTTCTGTGAGTGCAACTAATGAAAAACTGTTTTTT. Its translation is CASSSVSATNEKLFF. Based on the CDR3 plus reference TRBV27 and TRBJ1-4, the full variable domain is EAQVTQNPRYLITVTGKKLTVTCSQNMNHEYMSWYRQDPGLGLRQIYYSMNVEVTDKGDVPEGYKVSRKEKRNFPLILESPSPNQTSLYFCASSSVSATNEKLFFGSGTQLSVL.

V and J are TRBV14 and TRBJ2-1; 15 positions match TRBD2. Germline V gene lookup returns CDR1 SGHDN and CDR2 FVKESK. CDR3 length: 18 residues. V was clipped by 1 base and J by 3 bases; unmatched bases: 4. CDR3 region: CASSQAGLAGGRYNEQFF. The DNA of the CDR3 is TGTGCCAGCAGCCAAGCGGGACTAGCGGGAGGCCGCTACAATGAGCAGTTCTTC.

The chain uses TRBV7-2 and TRBJ2-7; no clear D gene. The CDR3 extends over 14 amino acids. Germline V gives CDR1 SGHTA, CDR2 FQGNSA. V was clipped by 0 bases and J by 5 bases, with 11 bases between them. CDR3 DNA sequence: TGTGCCAGCAGCTTAGCGTGGCCCGGTAACGAGCAGTACTTC. Translation gives CASSLAWPGNEQYF.

The J gene is TRBJ1-2, the V gene TRBV5-4; D not certain. Germline loops: CDR1 SGHNT, CDR2 YYREEE (reference sequence). V lost 6 bases, J lost 8 bases, and 20 bases lay in between. This CDR3 spans 14 amino acids. The CDR3: CASNEFQQVGGYTF. The CDR3 nucleotides are TGTGCCAGCAACGAATTCCAGCAGGTGGGGGGCTACACCTTC. The complete variable domain, with remaining parts taken from reference TRBV5-4 and TRBJ1-2, reads ETGVTQSPTHLIKTRGQQVTLRCSSQSGHNTVSWYQQALGQGPQFIFQYYREEENGRGNFPPRFSGLQFPNYSSELNVNALELDDSALYLCASNEFQQVGGYTFGSGTRLTVV.

The V and J genes are TRBV6-6 and TRBJ1-6; 7 bases line up with TRBD1. The length of the CDR3 is 12 residues. Germline assignment: CDR1 MNHNY and CDR2 SVGAGI (reference sequence). The V and J ends lost 6 bases and 10 bases, in that order; junction bases with no gene match: 3. The CDR3, as DNA: TGTGCCAGCAGGGAACAGGGGTCACCCCTCCACTTT. Residues: CASREQGSPLHF.

The sample holds one count of this clone. This chain uses TRBV29-1 with TRBJ2-7, with D unresolved. The germline V gene has CDR1 SQVTM and CDR2 ANQGSEA. The CDR3 length is 16 residues. V gave up 2 bases and J gave up 0 bases, with 17 bases separating them. In DNA, the CDR3 is TGCAGCGTTGAAACCATTTTCCTACGAGTCTCCTACGAGCAGTACTTC. Protein product: CSVETIFLRVSYEQYF.

The chain links TRBV5-4 to TRBJ2-3, with 10 positions matching TRBD2. CDR1 SGHNT and CDR2 YYREEE come from the germline V gene (reference sequence). The trim removed 3 bases at V and 4 bases at J, leaving 8 bases unmatched. The CDR3 loop spans 16 amino acids. CDR3 DNA: TGTGCCAGCAGCTCAAAGCGGGAGGGAGGCGCAGATACGCAGTATTTT. It yields the protein CASSSKREGGADTQYF.

This chain links TRBV5-4 with TRBJ2-1; tentatively, D is TRBD2 (6 bases). V lost 4 bases, J lost 5 bases, and 16 bases lay in between. CDR3 length equals 15 residues. CDR1 is SGHNT and CDR2 is YYREEE in the germline V gene (reference sequence). The CDR3: CASSKPGDGDNEQFF. CDR3 nucleotide sequence: TGTGCCAGCAGCAAACCGGGAGATGGGGACAATGAGCAGTTCTTC.

The chain is built from TRBV13 and TRBJ2-1; D not certain. Germline V gene lookup returns CDR1 PRHDT and CDR2 FYEKMQ (reference sequence). Trimming removed 0 bases at V and 6 bases at J, with 3 bases between. The CDR3 runs to 12 residues. The CDR3 DNA reads TGTGCCAGCAGCTTAGGGAGCAATGAGCAGTTCTTC. This codes for CASSLGSNEQFF.

The V and J genes are TRBV5-4 and TRBJ2-3, with D unresolved. Germline V gene sequence: CDR1 SGHNT, CDR2 YYREEE (reference sequence). The CDR3 length is 14 residues. Trimming stripped 4 bases from V and 1 base from J, with 10 bases between. DNA of the CDR3: TGTGCCAGCAGCCCCCCCGGAGGCACAGATACGCAGTATTTT. This codes for CASSPPGGTDTQYF.

The rearrangement uses TRBV13 and TRBJ2-5, with 14 positions matching TRBD2. This CDR3 contains 16 residues. Germline V lookup: CDR1 PRHDT, CDR2 FYEKMQ (reference sequence). Unmatched junction bases numbered 5, after V lost 3 bases and J lost 5 bases. CDR3 coding DNA: TGTGCCAGCAGCTTCTCGGGACTAGCGGGAGTTGAGACCCAGTACTTC. This codes for CASSFSGLAGVETQYF.

V is TRBV10-2 and J is TRBJ2-1, with D perhaps matching TRBD1 or TRBD2 (5 bases each). The CDR3 extends over 16 amino acids. The germline gives CDR1 WSHSY, CDR2 SAAADI. V dropped 0 bases and J dropped 0 bases, with 9 bases sitting between them. Here the CDR3 DNA reads TGCGCCAGCAGTGAGTCGTGGGGGAGCTCCTACAATGAGCAGTTCTTC. It is translated as CASSESWGSSYNEQFF.

This chain uses TRBV5-6 with TRBJ1-2; 9 positions agree with TRBD1. Per the germline V gene, CDR1 is SGHDT and CDR2 is YYEEEE. The CDR3 is 14 amino acids. V was clipped by 2 bases and J by 6 bases; unmatched bases: 5. DNA of the CDR3: TGTGCCAGCAGCTTAACAGGGGGCAACGATGGCTACACCTTC. Amino acid sequence: CASSLTGGNDGYTF.